The clone carrying this TCR beta chain was detected many times. The antigen is not known. The source of the sample is a study of T cells after yellow fever vaccination. 5'RACE template switching produced TCR cDNA carrying a universal primer site and UMIs. Each CDR3 protein gets one entry after TCRdb re-called the 5' RACE reads with MiXCR. The table shows some 290,000 distinct CDR3 sequences, with around 10% occurring only once. Looked up from germline, CDR1 is LGHNA and CDR2 is YNFKEQ. The trim removed 3 bases at V and 8 bases at J, leaving 11 bases unmatched. This CDR3 has 17 amino acids. Findings and caveats of the study: Abundant bulk-derived clonotypes could contaminate FACS-sorted repertoires. It was a weaker secondary response, yet one that peaked faster, at day 5 versus 15. Once the booster was given, most primary-vaccination clones reappeared, at approximately 97% for CD4 and more than 85% for CD8.

The chain links TRBV4-2 to TRBJ1-4; TRBD1 matches at 11 bases. The sequence came from a man aged 18 to 30 who received the YFV17D yellow fever vaccine. The sequencing here drew on CD4+ T cells sorted from PBMCs, taken 45 days after the yellow fever booster vaccination. The CDR3 protein is CASSQPGQGAKKEKLFF. CDR3 DNA: TGTGCCAGCAGCCAGCCCGGACAGGGGGCCAAGAAGGAAAAACTGTTTTTT.